This TCR beta chain is drawn from a study of shared clonotypes between healthy human individuals (TCRdb year 2020). Context from the whole study: Three men and two women, aged 18 to 49 years, made up the cohort. Per donor, three plates each were used for CD4 naive and CD4 memory, two for CD8 naive, and one for CD8 memory. Blood TCR repertoires of a handful of healthy adults were deeply sequenced to estimate repertoire size and the extent of clonotype sharing between individuals. Libraries were prepared and TCR repertoires were sequenced by different laboratories using diverse techniques, in order to increase sequencing depth and limit assay-specific biases. Per donor, leukapheresis produced somewhere between about 0.94 and 9 billion PBMCs. The full study reports these points: Naive subsets generally had larger estimated clonotype richness than memory subsets did. Sharing across a few donors was observed for around 5% of naive CD4, 3% to 3.5% of naive CD8, over 2% of memory CD4, and about 0.4% of memory CD8 clonotypes. Clonotypes shared by all four sorted-subset donors showed higher generation probabilities than non-shared clonotypes. Rarefaction of sorted-subset datasets indicated incomplete sequencing despite the large sequencing depth. Pairwise subsampling led to the expectation that sequencing depth would affect the degree of clonotype sharing among donors. Sampling was limited to blood, and TCR repertoires in tissue likely differ from TCR repertoires in blood. The genetic and exposure-history diversity represented was limited by the small number of donors.

As regards this clone: What this receptor recognizes is not known. No much larger clonotype is one base removed from it; base qualities were not supplied.

The donors were healthy, HIV-negative adults who had no recently reported acute infections or vaccinations. Every donor was a Caucasian adult living in Nashville, Tennessee, USA. CD4+ T cells were enriched through magnetic negative selection, after which naive cells were positively selected on CD45RA and the remaining negative fraction served as the memory subset. Blood was obtained by leukapheresis, after which PBMCs were separated by Ficoll-Histopaque density gradient centrifugation and cryopreserved in liquid nitrogen vapor phase. Analytical flow cytometry was used to check the purity and quantity of each magnetically sorted T cell population. From each sorted fraction, genomic DNA was isolated and quantified by UV absorbance on a Nanodrop 2000c. Using the deep immunoSEQ assay, multiplex PCR amplified TCR CDR3 regions from genomic DNA. Extracted genomic DNA from each cell subset was spread evenly across all wells of several immunoSEQ 96-well plates, with each plate serving as a replicate. For sorted subsets, 150 to 200 ng genomic DNA, equal to some 28,000 T cell genomes, was loaded into each replicate PCR. Purified libraries were quantified with a Qubit 3.0 fluorometer, sized on a Bioanalyzer 2100, and re-quantified with the KAPA Library Quantification kit. Every immunoSEQ 96-well plate was sequenced on a dedicated single-read 150-cycle Illumina NextSeq 550 flow cell. The paper's processing steps were these. Because only junctional sequences without quality scores were contained in the immunoSEQ output, filtering matching that applied to full-length reads could not be performed. Sequences were annotated with PyIR, a Python wrapper for IgBLAST v1.9, using IMGT germline references to assign V/J genes and CDR3. Reads were removed for weak V/J assignments (E-value above 1e-6), missing CDR3, stop codons, out-of-frame junctions, or ambiguous translated residues. V3J clonotypes were defined by identical inferred V gene, J gene, and CDR3 amino acid sequence. The percentage overlap between two repertoires was calculated by dividing the number of shared unique clonotypes by the size of the smaller repertoire. Repertoire richness was assessed with RTK rarefaction, the Chao1 estimator, and Recon v2.1 estimates of unobserved clonotypes. Generation probabilities for all TCRbeta clonotypes obtained by the gDNA method from four donors were computed using OLGA. TCRdb limited this immuneACCESS table to in-frame rearrangements with V and J called. A share of clones is missing; checked studies link under half to unresolved V genes, and the rest is unexplained. That table supplies the V and J calls and clone size; D and trimming were determined from the DNA. This sample comprises about 2.3 million clones, 93% of them detected only once. About 0.39% of the sample comes from the top ten.

V is clipped by 3 bases and J by 2 bases, and the sequence between their germline boundaries is 14 bases long. From the cysteine through the phenylalanine, the CDR3 covers 16 amino acids. Solely the CDR3 DNA is kept, with 48 bases framed from the first base. CDR1 and CDR2 were assigned from the germline V gene as SGHDT and YYEEEE. Sequencing was done on a sample of naive CD4+ T cells from PBMCs. Sample cell subset or site, as interpreted from the label and publication: CD45RA+ positively selected. The TCR sequence derives from a man aged 18-30 years in good health. Some clones in this sample may be carry-over from other donors' samples. The rearranged chain carries TRBV5-6 and TRBJ2-2; the D gene is perhaps TRBD2, from 6 matching bases. The DNA sequence reads TGTGCCAGCAGCTCAGGGAGGTGGGACAACACCGGGGAGCTGTTTTTT. Translation gives CASSSGRWDNTGELFF.